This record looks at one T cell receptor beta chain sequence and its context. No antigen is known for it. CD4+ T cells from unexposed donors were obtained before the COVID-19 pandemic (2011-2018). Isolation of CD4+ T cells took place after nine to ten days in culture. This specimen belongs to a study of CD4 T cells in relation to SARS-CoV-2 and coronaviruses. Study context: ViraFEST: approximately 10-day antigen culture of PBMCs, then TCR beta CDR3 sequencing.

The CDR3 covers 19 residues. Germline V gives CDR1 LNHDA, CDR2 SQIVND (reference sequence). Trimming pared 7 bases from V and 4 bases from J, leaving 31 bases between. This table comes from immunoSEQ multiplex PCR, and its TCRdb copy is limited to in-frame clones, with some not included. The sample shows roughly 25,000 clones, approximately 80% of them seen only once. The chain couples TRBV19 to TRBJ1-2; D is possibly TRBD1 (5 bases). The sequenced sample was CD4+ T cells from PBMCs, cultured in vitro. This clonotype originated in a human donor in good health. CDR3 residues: CASNAGFSPGTATSYGYTF. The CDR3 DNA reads TGTGCCAGTAATGCAGGCTTCTCCCCCGGGACCGCGACCAGCTATGGCTACACCTTC.